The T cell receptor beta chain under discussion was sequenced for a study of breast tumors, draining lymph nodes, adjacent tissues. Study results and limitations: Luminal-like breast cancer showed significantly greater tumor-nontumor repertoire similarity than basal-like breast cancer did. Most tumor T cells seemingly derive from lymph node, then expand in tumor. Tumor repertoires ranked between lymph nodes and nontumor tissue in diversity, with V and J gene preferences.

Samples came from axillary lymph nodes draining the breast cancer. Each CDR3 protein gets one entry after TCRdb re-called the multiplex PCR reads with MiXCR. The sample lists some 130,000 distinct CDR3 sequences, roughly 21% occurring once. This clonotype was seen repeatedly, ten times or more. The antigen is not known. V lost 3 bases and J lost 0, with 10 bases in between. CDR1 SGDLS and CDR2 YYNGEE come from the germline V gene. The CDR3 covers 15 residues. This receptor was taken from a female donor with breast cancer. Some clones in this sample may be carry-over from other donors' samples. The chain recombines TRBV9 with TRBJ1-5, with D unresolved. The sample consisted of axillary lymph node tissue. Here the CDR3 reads CASSEGADSNQPQHF. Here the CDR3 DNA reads TGTGCCAGCAGCGAGGGAGCCGATAGCAATCAGCCCCAGCATTTT.